The 14 T cell receptor delta chains in this list originate from one sample, sequenced in a study of γδ T cells in repeated Plasmodium falciparum infection. TCRdb reprocessed the multiplex PCR reads through CATT. The table lists around 46,000 delta-chain clones, roughly 1.9% of them singletons. Flow sorting of PBMC yielded separate Vgamma9/Vdelta2+ and Vdelta2-negative gammadelta T cell populations for bulk repertoire analysis. The sequenced material came from gamma-delta T cells from blood. All receptors derive from a pool of human donors (malaria-infected and uninfected, not separated).

Remarks on this clone: It is likely a read error: a sequence one base away is far more abundant. Other DNA sequences from this sample encode an identical CDR3 as well. This chain uses TRDV1 with TRDJ1; a weak D match, TRDD3 (5 bases). TCRdb lists no J gene, so it was determined here by aligning the DNA to germline. The CDR3 sequence is 28 residues long. Germline loops: CDR1 TSWWSYY, CDR2 QGS. Deletions cut 0 bases from V and 8 bases from J, with 55 bases between. CDR3: CALGELSHEAPVPGRVYWPPGVSIKLIF. The CDR3 nucleotides read TGTGCTCTTGGGGAACTCTCTCACGAGGCCCCCGTCCCAGGACGCGTTTACTGGCCTCCCGGTGTATCGATCAAACTCATCTTT.

In its sample, this clone is medium-sized. The sample carries other DNA sequences with the same CDR3. The J gene is TRDJ3, the V gene TRDV1, with 9 nucleotides matching TRDD3. With V trimmed by 0 bases and J by 0 bases, 24 bases remained unmatched. CDR3 length equals 26 residues. The germline V gene has CDR1 TSWWSYY and CDR2 QGS. In DNA, the CDR3 is TGTGCTCTTGGGGAACTCAACCCCCCTACGTTGGAAGTCTGGGGGATTAGCTCCTGGGACACCCGACAGATGTTTTTC. This gives the protein CALGELNPPTLEVWGISSWDTRQMFF.

This clone was counted between two and nine times. This likely came from a read error, as a far larger clone is one base away. The identical CDR3 is also encoded by other nucleotide sequences in the sample. The CDR3 loop reads CALGELVAAILGAPNHTDKLIF. Written as DNA, the CDR3 is TGTGCTCTTGGGGAACTAGTCGCCGCTATTCTGGGGGCTCCGAACCACACCGATAAACTCATCTTT. The J gene is TRDJ1, the V gene TRDV1; TRDD3 aligns across 7 bases. Because TCRdb records no J gene, it was assigned here through a match of the DNA to germline. Germline CDR1 and CDR2: TSWWSYY and QGS. This CDR3 region has 22 residues. V shed 0 bases and J 0 bases; nucleotides not matched to a gene: 22.

With respect to this clone: The TCRdb protein comes from a much larger clone and disagrees with this DNA's translation at residue 23, likely due to a read error; the protein given here is derived from the DNA. The V gene reported is TRDV1; the J gene is uncalled; TRDD3 reflects the table's D call only, with no check against the DNA. There are 25 residues in the CDR3. Germline CDR1 and CDR2: TSWWSYY and QGS. CDR3 region: CALGELSYFWRSPYTGGYAADKPIF. DNA for the CDR3: TGTGCTCTTGGGGAACTAAGCTACTTTTGGCGGTCTCCATATACTGGGGGATACGCGGCCGATAAACCCATCTTT.

In this sample, this clone turned up a few times. It is likely a read error: a sequence one base away is far more abundant. The same CDR3 arises from other DNA sequences in this sample as well. This chain joins TRDV3 and TRDJ1; 12 nucleotides match TRDD3. CDR1 is TVYSNPD and CDR2 is GDNSRS in the germline V gene (reference sequence). This CDR3 is built from 20 residues. V lost 3 bases to trimming and J lost 5 bases; unmatched junction nucleotides: 25. This CDR3 reads CALITGLPPYWGIPTDKLIF. The CDR3 DNA reads as TGTGCCTTGATAACAGGCCTTCCGCCGTACTGGGGGATACCTACAGATAAACTCATCTTT.

This clone occurred a few times. This DNA translates differently at residue 15 from the TCRdb protein, which is that of a much larger clone; a read error is likely, and the protein shown is the DNA's own translation. The chain employs TRDV1 and TRDJ1, with 10 bases that match TRDD3. From germline, CDR1 is TSWWSYY and CDR2 QGS. The CDR3 has 18 amino acids. The CDR3 sequence is CALGGCTGWGISTDELIF. The CDR3 nucleotides are TGTGCTCTTGGGGGTTGTACTGGCTGGGGGATAAGTACCGATGAACTCATCTTT.

In its sample, this clone was seen a few times. TCRdb shows a much larger clone's protein in place of this DNA's translation, and the two differ at residue 11, likely through a read error; the protein shown is translated from the DNA. V gene TRDV1 combines with J gene TRDJ1; 9 bases are shared with TRDD3. TCRdb does not report a J gene; here it was assigned by matching the DNA to germline references. With 1 base clipped from V and 3 bases from J, the junction kept 30 bases outside the gene matches. This CDR3 is 24 amino acids long. CDR1 TSWWSYY and CDR2 QGS come from the germline V gene. Here the CDR3 reads CALGERLILLSQVAGGFRADKLIF. CDR3 bases: TGTGCTCTTGGGGAACGGCTCATCCTACTTAGCCAAGTAGCTGGGGGATTTAGGGCCGATAAACTCATCTTT.

For this clone: The TCRdb protein comes from a much larger clone and disagrees with this DNA's translation at residue 8, likely due to a read error; the protein given here is derived from the DNA. The chain is built from TRDV1 and TRDJ1; TRDD3 aligns across 10 bases. Because TCRdb records no J gene, it was assigned here through a match of the DNA to germline. The CDR3 runs to 25 residues. J lost 1 base, V lost 2 bases, and 31 bases had no gene match. Per germline, CDR1 TSWWSYY and CDR2 QGS. CDR3 coding DNA: TGTGCTCTTGGGGAAATTTTAGCTCTCCCGCTTCCCCTAGCTGGGGGATATGGGGTCACCGATAAACTCATCTTT. Translation: CALGEILALPLPLAGGYGVTDKLIF.

This clone was recorded at least ten times. The protein held in TCRdb is that of a much larger clone and does not match this DNA's translation at residue 8, likely because of a read error; the protein shown is translated from the DNA. The chain joins TRDV1 to TRDJ1, with TRDD3 matching over 13 bases. The CDR3 loop spans 19 amino acids. Germline values: CDR1 TSWWSYY, CDR2 QGS. V was clipped by 3 bases and J by 2 bases; unmatched bases: 12. The CDR3 reads CALGEAFPLLGDTTDKLIF. Here the CDR3 DNA reads TGTGCTCTTGGGGAGGCCTTCCCGCTACTGGGGGATACGACCGATAAACTCATCTTT.

Remarks on this clone: The amino acid sequence in TCRdb belongs to a much larger clone and departs from this DNA's translation at residue 5, likely a sequencing read error; the sequence shown is translated from the DNA. The rearrangement uses TRDV3 and TRDJ1; 10 bases fit TRDD3. TCRdb records no J gene; here it was assigned by comparing the DNA to germline. Germline CDR1 is TVYSNPD and CDR2 is GDNSRS (reference sequence). V was clipped by 1 base and J by 3 bases; unmatched bases: 26. The CDR3 consists of 21 residues. The CDR3, as DNA: TGTGCCTTTAATCCGCGCCACTTCCACTACTGGGGGATGAATATCCCCGATAAACTCATCTTT. Amino acids: CAFNPRHFHYWGMNIPDKLIF.

There are a few counts of this clone. A far larger clone lies a single base away; this is likely a read error. This specimen includes other DNA sequences encoding the same CDR3. No call exists for the J gene, whereas the V gene is TRDV3; the D segment call TRDD3 is taken from the table without a DNA check. The CDR3 consists of 14 residues. Germline CDR1 TVYSNPD, CDR2 GDNSRS (reference sequence). The CDR3 nucleotides are TGTGCCTCCGGGGGCCGACTGGGGGAACTCCCCCTCATCTTT. Amino acid sequence: CASGGRLGELPLIF.

For this clone: Only one base separates this from a far larger clonotype, so it likely reflects a read error. Other DNA sequences within the sample encode an identical CDR3. This chain uses TRDV1 with TRDJ1, with TRDD3 matching 10 bases. The J gene, missing from TCRdb, was assigned here through DNA to germline matching. Trimming took 2 bases from V and 8 from J; bases not matched to a gene: 26. The CDR3 sequence is 21 residues long. CDR1 and CDR2 from the germline V gene are TSWWSYY and QGS. The CDR3 protein is CALGESDPAHWGILWGKKLIF. Written as DNA, the CDR3 is TGTGCTCTTGGGGAATCCGACCCCGCACACTGGGGGATCCTCTGGGGAAAGAAACTCATCTTT.

This clone was counted a few times. A read error likely explains this, since a far larger clone differs by one base. This sample also contains other DNA sequences that code for the same CDR3. The chain links TRDV1 to TRDJ1; TRDD3 might be the D (6 bases). The J gene was not available in TCRdb and was assigned here by matching the DNA to germline segments. V was pared by 1 base and J by 8 bases, with 32 bases between. The CDR3 extends over 20 amino acids. In germline, CDR1 is TSWWSYY, CDR2 QGS. The CDR3 spells CALGEPNLLTGIRGTTKLIF. DNA of the CDR3: TGTGCTCTTGGGGAACCAAACCTACTCACAGGTATTCGGGGGACGACAAAACTCATCTTT.

A remark on this clone: This probably arose from a read error, given a far larger clone one base away. In the same sample, other DNA sequences code for this CDR3. J gene calling gave no result, while the V gene is TRDV1; the D call in the table, TRDD3, was not verified against the DNA. CDR3 length: 26 residues. The V gene's germline CDR1 is TSWWSYY and CDR2 QGS. CDR3 in amino acids: CALGAPRLLFYITGGYELSSTDKLIF. DNA for the CDR3: TGTGCTCTTGGGGCGCCTCGCCTTCTTTTCTATATTACTGGGGGATACGAGTTAAGTAGCACCGATAAGCTCATCTTT.